The present T cell receptor beta chain was sequenced within a study of blood T cell repertoires in COVID-19. In the study overall: Sites in the United States, Italy and Spain provided acute and convalescent COVID-19 samples. PBMCs, B-cell-depleted T cells, or T cells provided the cDNA or gDNA that made up the material.

Per the authors' pipeline: Estimates of nucleated cell counts were drawn from the amplification of reference gene primers. Profiling relied on immunoSEQ multiplex PCR, and the TCRdb table lists in-frame clones only, not all of them. D and trimming come from the DNA, and the V and J calls and clone size come from that table. The sample lists 250,000 or so clones; about nine tenths were seen once. Cohort allocation depended upon clinical history that participants reported. The CDR3 runs 13 residues. Trimming stripped 4 bases from V and 3 bases from J, with 9 bases between. CDR1 and CDR2 from the germline V gene are MNHEY and SMNVEV (reference sequence).

The sample consisted of PBMCs or T cells enriched from blood (not recorded which). The J gene is TRBJ1-1, the V gene TRBV27; no clear D gene. This receptor was obtained from a man between 40 and 49 years old who had recovered from COVID-19. The CDR3 region is CASSYELDTEAFF. The CDR3 DNA follows: TGTGCCAGCAGTTATGAACTTGACACTGAAGCTTTCTTT.